The entry below gives a single TCR beta chain sequence along with its context. Its antigen has not been determined. It has no much larger one-base neighbor in the sample; base qualities were not kept. The receptor library was made with the immunoSEQ multiplex PCR assay. For the multiplex PCR, a mixture combining 60 forward primers for TCR Vbeta segments and 13 reverse primers for TCR Jbeta segments was used. A multiplex PCR assay on genomic DNA amplified the CDR3 region of rearranged TCR beta genes. The amplified TCR beta libraries were sequenced on the Illumina HiSeq System as 87-base-pair reads. The authors' pipeline ran thus. A later analysis tallied roughly 76 million unique TCR beta chains across the 640 or so repertoires, and some 12 million of those chains were shared by two or more donors. Raw reads were error-corrected and collapsed into unique sequences with a nearest-neighbor algorithm that merged closely related sequences to remove PCR and sequencing errors. V, D and J gene segments were assigned by aligning CDR3 sequences to IMGT reference sequences. Each retained sequence needed at least a six-nucleotide match to both a V gene segment and a J gene segment. A rearrangement was called productive if the CDR3 had no stop codons and remained in frame with V and J, and every other rearrangement was called non-productive. CDR3 was defined according to IMGT convention as the region running from the second conserved V-encoded cysteine to the conserved J-encoded phenylalanine. Sequences without an unambiguous match to a single V gene segment were excluded from the earlier analysis of approximately 600 of the donors. An earlier analysis of some 610 of the donors called V segments functional above 56.7% productive rearrangements and segregating when the between-donor standard deviation exceeded 5%. To diagnose cytomegalovirus status from the catalog of TCR beta chain sequences, a statistical classification framework was built. In a later analysis, V and J genes were assigned by comparing TCR nucleotide sequences against IMGT/GENE-DB human TR gene sequences. A later analysis assigned CDR3 sequences and most-parsimonious VDJ recombination scenarios with the TCRdist pipeline. In a later analysis, each TCR beta chain was defined by its CDR3 amino acid sequence together with its V-gene family, and reads without a unique V-gene family were excluded. In a later analysis, approximately 590 highly shared, low-generation-probability nucleotide sequences were removed to address suspected cross-contamination and a sequencing artifact. A later analysis calculated a clonal expansion index for each public chain from normalized within-repertoire ranks of inferred template counts. In a later analysis, generation probabilities were computed using a VDJ recombination model fitted to out-of-frame rearrangements, and the results were checked against IGoR. Hypergeometric tests were used in a later analysis to score TCR-TCR, TCR-HLA and TCR-CMV co-occurrence, with a repertoire-size bias correction applied to the TCR pairs. In a later analysis, false discovery rates were estimated by permuting HLA or CMV assignments 20 times. In a later analysis, co-occurring TCRs were grouped using DBSCAN, with TCRdist sequence similarity added in when clustering inside HLA-allele-positive subsets. Repertoires with fewer than 30,000 or more than 120,000 public chains, plus five repertoires with anomalous nucleotide sharing, were excluded from co-occurrence clustering. TCRdb mirrors the immuneACCESS table, restricted to in-frame sequences. Some clones are absent from its copies; in checked studies, under half trace to an unresolved V gene, and the reason for the others is unknown. V and J calls and clone size come straight from that table; D and trimming were deduced from the DNA. A total of tens of thousands of clones appear in this sample, 9.5% to 13% of them only once. Jointly, the top ten make up roughly a quarter of the sample.

The cohort consisted of hundreds of healthy bone marrow donors. Cohort members were all nominally healthy when sampled, although unrecorded immune exposures were likely present. The donor was CMV seropositive and belonged to the group of about 290 seropositive cohort members. Each donor provided a peripheral blood sample, and peripheral blood mononuclear cells were used for TCR beta sequencing. The Qiagen DNeasy Blood Extraction Kit was used to extract genomic DNA from the blood cell samples. The sample is drawn from a study of cytomegalovirus exposure and HLA in healthy donors (dated 2017 in TCRdb). For the study in its entirety: An earlier analysis of some 500 of the donors reported roughly 270 Gb of sequence data and 117 million unique TCR beta sequences from about 200 million T cells. Roughly 300 gigabases of sequencing data and around 80 million unique TCR sequences made up an early release that covered 500 to 650 HLA-typed donors. Of the roughly 430 genotyped donors, 65% to 90% fell in the genetic ancestry cluster associated with self-reported Caucasian donors. The study aimed to test whether cataloging public T cell receptors could reveal signatures of past pathogen exposure. The T cell repertoires of some 700 subjects were profiled by immunosequencing and related to cytomegalovirus serostatus. In addition to the first cohort of 650 to 750 subjects, a separate validation cohort of 120 different subjects was used. To predict cytomegalovirus infection status, the study combined high-throughput TCR immunosequencing, statistical association of individual TCRs with disease status, and machine learning. A later analysis re-analyzed previously published TCR beta repertoires from hundreds of donors and added high-resolution HLA genotyping to study TCR occurrence patterns. In the later analysis, no new phenotypic data were used to find candidate immune exposures; instead, reliance was placed on TCR beta sequences and their occurrence across donors. An earlier analysis of roughly 600 of the donors used high-throughput TCR beta sequencing to judge whether each TCR beta V gene segment behaved as functional or pseudogenic. Donor age, sex, ethnicity and CMV serostatus were compiled together with the repertoire data. Genome-wide SNP genotypes for about three fifths of the roughly 670 donors were used in a later genetic analysis, which treated that subset as a discovery cohort. Every discovery cohort repertoire had been produced on one sequencing platform. HLA typing included class I and class II loci at four-digit resolution. Typing coverage differed by locus: A, B, C, DRB1 and DQB1 were typed in roughly 629-630 donors, DQA1 in roughly 510, DPA1 in 606, and DPB1 in 472. Roughly five DR-DQ haplotypes were handled as single units for association and clustering because linkage in the cohort was strong. Across 300 to 400 genotyped donors of the cohort, an average of 235,054 unique TCR beta nucleotide sequences per donor were sequenced, and 15% to 20% of those sequences were non-productive. General study outcomes and caveats: The earlier analysis of approximately 540 of the donors excluded some 15 rarely observed V segments, including chromosome 9 orphons, because counts were too low. Assigning TCR associations to individual alleles was difficult when HLA alleles, especially DR and DQ, strongly co-occurred. In an earlier analysis of around 600 of the donors, most TCR beta V segments appeared in productive rearrangements about 87% or about 30% of the time, broadly matching IMGT annotations. A cluster of highly shared sequence variants was judged likely to be a technical artifact of the sequencing pipeline. In a later analysis, the rate of TCR association differed among HLA loci, with DRB1 alleles having the most associated TCRs and HLA-C alleles having the fewest. While some public TCRs were present in many individuals, most TCR sequences turned up only very rarely across donors. According to a later analysis, most CMV-associated TCR beta chains appeared to be HLA-restricted, and the HLA associations seemed to be driven largely by CMV exposure. In a later analysis, several top co-occurrence clusters were reported to appear linked to parvovirus B19, influenza, CMV and Epstein-Barr virus. At a false discovery rate of 0.05, a later analysis linked under 20,000 TCR beta sequences to specific HLA alleles. Presence/absence analyses assumed roughly uniform sequencing depth across donors, an assumption that may not hold. The study gave a list of more than 150 TCR beta chains associated with cytomegalovirus. Correlated functional status among segregating V segments might be attributable to linkage disequilibrium, but an unknown experimental factor could not be ruled out. The only immune exposure information available for the cohort was CMV serostatus. Only TCR beta chains were sequenced in this cohort, and the absence of alpha or paired-chain data limited detectable features. Compared with the 666-donor mean, donors in an Asian-associated ancestry cluster had fewer N-insertions in productive TCRs, according to a later genetic analysis. A later analysis found that HLA-associated TCR beta chains were more clonally expanded and had lower generation probabilities than equally common non-associated chains. The classifier was reported to diagnose cytomegalovirus status with high specificity and sensitivity in both the original and validation cohorts. Some IMGT-functional V segments, including TRBV6-2 and TRBV6-3, could not be told apart with the 87-base-pair reads, so those segments were excluded. In a later genetic analysis, a missense DCLRE1C variant was associated with V-gene and J-gene trimming of TCR beta chains, and the association was replicated in an independent cohort. According to the authors, the approach could potentially be generalized to other disease states and immunological phenotypes. A further reported finding was that TCR beta sequences accurately predicted the HLA-A and HLA-B alleles for most subjects in the first cohort. A few of the identified cytomegalovirus-associated TCR beta chains were confirmed in vitro to be specific for cytomegalovirus antigens. Because HLA typing was unavailable for some donors at each locus, only the typed subset was used in association tests.

V gives up 4 bases and J gives up 7 bases, and the segment between their germline ends measures 8 bases. The cysteine opens and the phenylalanine closes a CDR3 of 12 amino acids. Only the CDR3 region is kept as DNA, spanning 36 bases read in frame from base 1. From the germline V gene, CDR1 is SGHDT and CDR2 is YYEEEE. The sequenced sample was PBMCs. The chain uses TRBV5-6 and TRBJ2-2; the D gene is unclear. The sequence derives from a man aged 55 to 70 in good health and CMV-seropositive. Here the CDR3 is given as CASSGSIGELFF. The nucleotide sequence is given as TGTGCCAGCAGCGGCTCCATCGGGGAGCTGTTTTTT.